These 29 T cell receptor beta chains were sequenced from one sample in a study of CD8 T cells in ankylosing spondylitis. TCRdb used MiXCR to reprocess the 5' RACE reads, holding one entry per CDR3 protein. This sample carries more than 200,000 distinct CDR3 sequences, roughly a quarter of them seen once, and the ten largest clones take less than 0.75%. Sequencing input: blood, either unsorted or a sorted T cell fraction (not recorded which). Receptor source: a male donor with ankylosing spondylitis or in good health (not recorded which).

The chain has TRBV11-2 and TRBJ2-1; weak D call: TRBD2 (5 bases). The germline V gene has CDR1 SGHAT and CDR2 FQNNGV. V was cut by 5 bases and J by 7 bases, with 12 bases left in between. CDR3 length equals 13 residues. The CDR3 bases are TGTGCCAGCAGCACGGCTCCGGGGAATGAGCAGTTCTTC. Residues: CASSTAPGNEQFF.

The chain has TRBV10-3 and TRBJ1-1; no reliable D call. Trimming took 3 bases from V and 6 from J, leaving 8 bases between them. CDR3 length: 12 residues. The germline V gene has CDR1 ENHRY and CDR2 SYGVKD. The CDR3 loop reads CAISERRSEAFF. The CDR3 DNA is TGTGCCATCAGTGAACGCCGTTCTGAAGCTTTCTTT.

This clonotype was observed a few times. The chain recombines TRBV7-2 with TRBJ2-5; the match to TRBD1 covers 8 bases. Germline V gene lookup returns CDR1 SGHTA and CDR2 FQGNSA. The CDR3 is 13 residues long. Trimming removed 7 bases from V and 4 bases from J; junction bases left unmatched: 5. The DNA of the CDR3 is TGTGCCAGCACCTCCGGACAGGGAGAGACCCAGTACTTC. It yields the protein CASTSGQGETQYF.

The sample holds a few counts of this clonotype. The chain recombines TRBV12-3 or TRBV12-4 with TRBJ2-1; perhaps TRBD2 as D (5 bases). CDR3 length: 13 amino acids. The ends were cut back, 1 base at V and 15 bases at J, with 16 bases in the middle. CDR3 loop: CASSLVRGAGAFF. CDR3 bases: TGTGCCAGCAGTTTAGTCAGAGGCGCGGGCGCGTTCTTC.

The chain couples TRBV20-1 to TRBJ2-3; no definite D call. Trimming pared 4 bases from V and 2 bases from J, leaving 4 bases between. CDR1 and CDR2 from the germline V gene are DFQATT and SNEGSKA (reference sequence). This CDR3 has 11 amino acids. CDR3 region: CSATPTDTQYF. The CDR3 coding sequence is TGCAGTGCTACCCCCACAGATACGCAGTATTTT.

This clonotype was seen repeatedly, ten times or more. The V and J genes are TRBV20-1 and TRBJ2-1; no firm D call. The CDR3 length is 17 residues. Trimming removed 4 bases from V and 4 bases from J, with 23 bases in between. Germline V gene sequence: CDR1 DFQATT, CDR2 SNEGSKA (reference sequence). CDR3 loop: CSATTLLYPVRYNEQFF. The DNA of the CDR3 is TGCAGTGCTACTACCCTCCTTTATCCAGTAAGATACAATGAGCAGTTCTTC.

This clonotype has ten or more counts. The CDR3 sequence: CASSLEVGHRSYEQYF. The CDR3 nucleotides are TGTGCCAGCAGCTTAGAAGTCGGACACCGCTCCTACGAGCAGTACTTC. The chain carries TRBV7-6 and TRBJ2-7; TRBD1 might be the D (5 bases). V lost 1 base, J lost 0 bases, and 13 bases lay in between. The CDR3 has 16 residues. CDR1 and CDR2 from the germline V gene are SGHVS and FNYEAQ.

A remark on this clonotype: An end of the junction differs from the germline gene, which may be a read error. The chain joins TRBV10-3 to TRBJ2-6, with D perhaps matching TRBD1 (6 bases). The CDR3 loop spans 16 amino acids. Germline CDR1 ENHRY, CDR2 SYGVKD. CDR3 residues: CAISDTRGIGAYVLTF. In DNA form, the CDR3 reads TGTGCCATCAGTGATACCAGGGGAATTGGGGCCTACGTCCTGACTTTC.

The CDR3 sequence: CSARDSGGAGETQYF. CDR3 in DNA: TGCAGTGCTAGAGATAGCGGGGGGGCGGGAGAGACCCAGTACTTC. The V and J genes are TRBV20-1 and TRBJ2-5; TRBD2 aligns across 11 bases. The germline V gene has CDR1 DFQATT and CDR2 SNEGSKA (reference sequence). Unmatched junction bases numbered 4, after V lost 0 bases and J lost 4 bases. There are 15 residues in the CDR3.

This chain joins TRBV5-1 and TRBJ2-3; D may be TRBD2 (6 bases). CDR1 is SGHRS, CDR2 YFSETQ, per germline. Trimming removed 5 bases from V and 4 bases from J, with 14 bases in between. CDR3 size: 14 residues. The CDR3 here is CASRFLATADTQYF. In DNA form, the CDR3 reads TGCGCCAGCAGGTTTCTAGCGACCGCAGATACGCAGTATTTT.

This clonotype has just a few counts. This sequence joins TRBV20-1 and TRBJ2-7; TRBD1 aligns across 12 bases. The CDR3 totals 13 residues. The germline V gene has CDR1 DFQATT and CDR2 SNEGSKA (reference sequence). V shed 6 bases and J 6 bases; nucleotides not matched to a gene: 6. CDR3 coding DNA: TGCAGTGCCATGGGACAGGGGGCAGGCGAGCAGTACTTC. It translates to CSAMGQGAGEQYF.

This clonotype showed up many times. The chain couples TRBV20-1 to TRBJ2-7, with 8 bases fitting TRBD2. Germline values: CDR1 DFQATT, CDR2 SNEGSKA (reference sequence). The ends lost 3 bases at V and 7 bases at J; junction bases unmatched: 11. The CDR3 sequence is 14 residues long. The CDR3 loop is CSASVAGTAGEQYF. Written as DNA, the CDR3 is TGCAGTGCTAGTGTAGCGGGGACGGCCGGGGAGCAGTACTTC.

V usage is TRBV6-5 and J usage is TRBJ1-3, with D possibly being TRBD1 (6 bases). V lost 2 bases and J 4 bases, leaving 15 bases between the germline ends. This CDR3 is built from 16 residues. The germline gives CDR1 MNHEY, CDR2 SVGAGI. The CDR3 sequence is CASSYTRQGSGNTIYF. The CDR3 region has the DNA TGTGCCAGCAGTTACACCCGCCAGGGGTCCGGAAACACCATATATTTT.

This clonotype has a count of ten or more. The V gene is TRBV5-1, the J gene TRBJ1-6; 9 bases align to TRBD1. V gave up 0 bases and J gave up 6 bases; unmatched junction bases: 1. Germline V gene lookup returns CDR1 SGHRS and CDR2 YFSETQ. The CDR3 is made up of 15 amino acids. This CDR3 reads CASSLEGQGNSPLHF. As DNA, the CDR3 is TGCGCCAGCAGCTTGGAGGGACAGGGTAATTCACCCCTCCACTTT.

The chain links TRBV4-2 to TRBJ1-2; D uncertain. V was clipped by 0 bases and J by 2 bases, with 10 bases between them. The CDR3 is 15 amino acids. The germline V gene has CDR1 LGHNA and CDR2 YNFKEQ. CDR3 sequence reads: CASSQDEGLNYGYTF. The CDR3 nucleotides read TGTGCCAGCAGCCAAGATGAAGGGTTGAACTATGGCTACACCTTC.

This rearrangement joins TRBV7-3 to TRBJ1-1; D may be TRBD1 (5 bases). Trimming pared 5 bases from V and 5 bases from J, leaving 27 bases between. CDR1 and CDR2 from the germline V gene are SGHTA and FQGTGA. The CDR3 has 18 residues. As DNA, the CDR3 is TGTGCCAGCAGCGAACACCCAACAGGACGAGGGGTCTGGACTGAAGCTTTCTTT. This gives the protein CASSEHPTGRGVWTEAFF.

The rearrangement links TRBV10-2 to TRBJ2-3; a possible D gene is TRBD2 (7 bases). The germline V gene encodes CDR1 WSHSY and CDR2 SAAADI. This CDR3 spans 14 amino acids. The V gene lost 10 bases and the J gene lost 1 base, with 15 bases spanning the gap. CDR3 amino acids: CATPGGPGTDTQYF. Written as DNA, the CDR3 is TGCGCCACACCCGGGGGGCCGGGCACAGATACGCAGTATTTT.

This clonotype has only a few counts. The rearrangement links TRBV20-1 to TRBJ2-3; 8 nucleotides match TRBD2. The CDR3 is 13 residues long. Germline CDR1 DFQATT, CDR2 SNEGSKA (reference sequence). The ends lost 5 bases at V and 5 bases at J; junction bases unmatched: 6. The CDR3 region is CSAAGGREDTQYF. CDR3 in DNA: TGCAGTGCTGCGGGGGGTCGGGAAGATACGCAGTATTTT.

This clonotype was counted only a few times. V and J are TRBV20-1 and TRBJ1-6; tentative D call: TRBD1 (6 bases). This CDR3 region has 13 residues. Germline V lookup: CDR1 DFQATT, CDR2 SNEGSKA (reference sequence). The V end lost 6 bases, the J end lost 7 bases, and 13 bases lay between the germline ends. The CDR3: CSAEEQGNSPLHF. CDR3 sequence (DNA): TGCAGTGCCGAGGAGCAGGGGAATTCACCCCTCCACTTT.

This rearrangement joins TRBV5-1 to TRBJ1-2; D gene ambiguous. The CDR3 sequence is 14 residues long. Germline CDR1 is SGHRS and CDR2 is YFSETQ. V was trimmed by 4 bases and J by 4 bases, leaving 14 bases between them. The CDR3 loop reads CASSPRTDTYGYTF. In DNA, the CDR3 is TGCGCCAGCAGCCCTCGGACTGATACCTATGGCTACACCTTC.

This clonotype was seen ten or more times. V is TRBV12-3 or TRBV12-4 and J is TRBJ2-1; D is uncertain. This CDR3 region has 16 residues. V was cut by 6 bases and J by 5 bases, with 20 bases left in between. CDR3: CASSQGWVGRNNEQFF. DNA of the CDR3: TGTGCCAGCAGCCAAGGGTGGGTGGGTCGTAACAATGAGCAGTTCTTC.

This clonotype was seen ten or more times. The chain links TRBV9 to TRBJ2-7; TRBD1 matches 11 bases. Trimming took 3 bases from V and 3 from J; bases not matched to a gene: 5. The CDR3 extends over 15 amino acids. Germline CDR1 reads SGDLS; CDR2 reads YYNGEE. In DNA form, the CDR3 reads TGTGCCAGCAGCGCTTCCGGGACAGGGGGCTACGAGCAGTACTTC. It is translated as CASSASGTGGYEQYF.

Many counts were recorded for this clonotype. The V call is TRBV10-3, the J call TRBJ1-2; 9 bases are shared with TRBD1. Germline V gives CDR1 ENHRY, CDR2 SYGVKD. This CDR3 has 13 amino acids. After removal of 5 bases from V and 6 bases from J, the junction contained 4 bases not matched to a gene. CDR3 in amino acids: CAISPGTGNGYTF. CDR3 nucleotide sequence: TGTGCCATCAGTCCCGGGACAGGGAATGGCTACACCTTC.

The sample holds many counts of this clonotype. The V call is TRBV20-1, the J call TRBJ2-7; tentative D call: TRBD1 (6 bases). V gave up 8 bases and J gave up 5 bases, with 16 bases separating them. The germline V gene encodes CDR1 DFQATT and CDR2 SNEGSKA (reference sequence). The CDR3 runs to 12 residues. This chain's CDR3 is CSPFRGFDEQYF. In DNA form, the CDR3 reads TGCAGTCCTTTCAGGGGATTCGACGAGCAGTACTTC.

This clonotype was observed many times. The CDR3 loop reads CSASRAGGATEAFF. As DNA, the CDR3 is TGCAGTGCTAGTAGGGCGGGGGGCGCCACTGAAGCTTTCTTT. V is TRBV20-1 and J is TRBJ1-1, with a weak D call TRBD1 (6 bases). CDR3 length: 14 amino acids. Trimming took 3 bases from V and 4 from J, leaving 15 bases between them. The V gene's germline CDR1 is DFQATT and CDR2 SNEGSKA (reference sequence).

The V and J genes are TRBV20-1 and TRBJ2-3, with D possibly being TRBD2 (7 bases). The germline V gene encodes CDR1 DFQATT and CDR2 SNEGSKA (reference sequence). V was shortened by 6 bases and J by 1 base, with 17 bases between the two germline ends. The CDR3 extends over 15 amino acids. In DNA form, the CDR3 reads TGCAGTGCGCCCCCTCGGGGGGCGGGCACAGATACGCAGTATTTT. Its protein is CSAPPRGAGTDTQYF.

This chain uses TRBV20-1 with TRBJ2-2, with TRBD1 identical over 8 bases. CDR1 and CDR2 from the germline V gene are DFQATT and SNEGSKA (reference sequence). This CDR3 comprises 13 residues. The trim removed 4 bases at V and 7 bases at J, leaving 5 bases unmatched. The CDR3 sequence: CSAIRGLSGELFF. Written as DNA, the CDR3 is TGCAGTGCTATCAGGGGGCTTAGCGGGGAGCTGTTTTTT.

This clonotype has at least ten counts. The CDR3 is CASSQAPNGNTIYF. CDR3 sequence (DNA): TGTGCCAGCAGCCAAGCCCCTAATGGAAACACCATATATTTT. The rearrangement links TRBV3-1 to TRBJ1-3; D gene ambiguous. Germline CDR1 is LGHDT and CDR2 is YNNKEL (reference sequence). This CDR3 spans 14 amino acids. Trimming pared 1 base from V and 3 bases from J, leaving 7 bases between.

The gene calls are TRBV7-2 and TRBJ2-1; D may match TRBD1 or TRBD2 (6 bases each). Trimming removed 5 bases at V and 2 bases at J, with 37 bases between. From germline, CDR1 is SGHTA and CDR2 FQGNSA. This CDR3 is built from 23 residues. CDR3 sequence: CASSGRGPRVTSPLQSTYNEQFF. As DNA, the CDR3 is TGTGCCAGCAGCGGACGGGGGCCTCGAGTTACAAGTCCCCTACAATCCACCTACAATGAGCAGTTCTTC.